This T cell receptor beta chain emerged from a study of shared clonotypes between healthy human individuals. Produced via immunoSEQ multiplex PCR; TCRdb's table is partial and in-frame only. Of over 850,000 clones in the sample, about 84% are singletons; the top ten hold roughly 0.61%. The V end lost 6 bases, the J end lost 6 bases, and 17 bases lay between the germline ends. The CDR3 spans 15 residues. Germline V CDR1 and CDR2: MNHNS, SASEGT. This TCR was sampled from a young man in good health. Some clones in this sample may be carry-over from other donors' samples. This chain uses TRBV6-1 with TRBJ1-4, with D uncertain. The specimen was memory CD4+ T cells from PBMCs. Subset specified: CD45RA-negative fraction. CDR3 protein: CASSLTPGNDEKLFF. The CDR3 DNA reads as TGTGCCAGCAGCCTGACTCCCGGGAATGATGAAAAACTGTTTTTT.